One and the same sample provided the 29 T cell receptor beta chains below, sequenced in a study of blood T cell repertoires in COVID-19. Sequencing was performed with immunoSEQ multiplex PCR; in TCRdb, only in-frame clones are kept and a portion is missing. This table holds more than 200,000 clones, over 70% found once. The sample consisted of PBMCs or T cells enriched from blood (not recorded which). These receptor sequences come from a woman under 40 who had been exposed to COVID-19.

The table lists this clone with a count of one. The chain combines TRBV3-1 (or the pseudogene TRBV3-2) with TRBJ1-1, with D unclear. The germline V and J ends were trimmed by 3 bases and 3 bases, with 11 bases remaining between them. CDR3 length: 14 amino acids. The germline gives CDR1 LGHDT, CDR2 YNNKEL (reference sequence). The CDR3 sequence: CASSHIYGDTEAFF. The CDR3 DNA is TGTGCCAGCAGCCACATCTACGGGGACACTGAAGCTTTCTTT.

The CDR3 DNA reads as TGTGCCAGCTCACCACCGCGGGTAGCGGGAGGGCTCGATGAGCAGTTCTTC. Amino acids: CASSPPRVAGGLDEQFF. The gene calls are TRBV18 and TRBJ2-1; 11 bases agree with TRBD2. Germline V CDR1 and CDR2: KGHSH, LQKENI. There are 17 residues in the CDR3. V lost 0 bases and J lost 8; bases outside the gene matches: 9.

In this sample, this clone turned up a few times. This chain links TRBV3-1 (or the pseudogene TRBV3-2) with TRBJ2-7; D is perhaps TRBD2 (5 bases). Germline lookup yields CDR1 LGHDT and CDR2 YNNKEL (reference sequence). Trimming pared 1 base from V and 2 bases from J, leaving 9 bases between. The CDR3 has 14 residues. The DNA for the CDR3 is TGTGCCAGCAGCCAAGGTGGGAGCCCCTACGAGCAGTACTTC. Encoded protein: CASSQGGSPYEQYF.

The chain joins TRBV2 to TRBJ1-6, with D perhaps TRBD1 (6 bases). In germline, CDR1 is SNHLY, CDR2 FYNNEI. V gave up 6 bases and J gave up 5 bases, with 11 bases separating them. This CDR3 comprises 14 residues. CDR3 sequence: CASRGTGNNSPLHF. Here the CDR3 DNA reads TGTGCCAGCAGAGGAACAGGGAATAATTCACCCCTCCACTTT.

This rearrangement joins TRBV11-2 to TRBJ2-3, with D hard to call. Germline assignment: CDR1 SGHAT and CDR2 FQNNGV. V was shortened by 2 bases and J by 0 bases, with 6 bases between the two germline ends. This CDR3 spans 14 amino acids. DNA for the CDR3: TGTGCCAGCAGCTTAACCAGAAGCACAGATACGCAGTATTTT. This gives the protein CASSLTRSTDTQYF.

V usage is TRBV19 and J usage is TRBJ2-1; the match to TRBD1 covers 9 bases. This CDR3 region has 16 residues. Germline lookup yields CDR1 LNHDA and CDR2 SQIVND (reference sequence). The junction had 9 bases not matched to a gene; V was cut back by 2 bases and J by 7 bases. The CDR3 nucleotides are TGTGCCAGTAGTATATACCGGGACAGGGTAGCTAATGAGCAGTTCTTC. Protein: CASSIYRDRVANEQFF.

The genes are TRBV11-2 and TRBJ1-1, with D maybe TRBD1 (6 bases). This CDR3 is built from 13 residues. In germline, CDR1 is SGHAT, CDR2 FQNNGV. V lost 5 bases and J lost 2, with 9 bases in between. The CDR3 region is CASSRGGNTEAFF. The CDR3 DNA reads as TGTGCCAGCAGCCGAGGGGGAAACACTGAAGCTTTCTTT.

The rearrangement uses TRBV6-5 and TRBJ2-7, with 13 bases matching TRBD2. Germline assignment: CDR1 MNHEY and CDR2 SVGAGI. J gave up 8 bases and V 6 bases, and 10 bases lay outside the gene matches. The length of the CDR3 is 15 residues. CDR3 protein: CASRPAGTSGIKQYF. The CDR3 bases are TGTGCCAGCAGACCAGCCGGGACTAGCGGGATCAAGCAGTACTTC.

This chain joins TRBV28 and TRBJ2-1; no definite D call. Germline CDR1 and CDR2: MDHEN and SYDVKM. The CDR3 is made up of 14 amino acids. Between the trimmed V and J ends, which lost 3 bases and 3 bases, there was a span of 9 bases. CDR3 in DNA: TGTGCCAGCAGTTTCGACTTAGGCTACAATGAGCAGTTCTTC. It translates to CASSFDLGYNEQFF. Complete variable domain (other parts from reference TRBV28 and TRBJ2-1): DVKVTQSSRYLVKRTGEKVFLECVQDMDHENMFWYRQDPGLGLRLIYFSYDVKMKEKGDIPEGYSVSREKKERFSLILESASTNQTSMYLCASSFDLGYNEQFFGPGTRLTVL.

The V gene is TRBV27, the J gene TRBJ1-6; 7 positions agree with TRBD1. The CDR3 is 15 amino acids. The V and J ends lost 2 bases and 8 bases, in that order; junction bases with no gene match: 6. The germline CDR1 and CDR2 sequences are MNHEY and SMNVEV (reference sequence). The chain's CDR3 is CASSLGGRGYSPLHF. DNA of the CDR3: TGTGCCAGCAGTTTAGGGGGCAGGGGGTATTCACCCCTCCACTTT.

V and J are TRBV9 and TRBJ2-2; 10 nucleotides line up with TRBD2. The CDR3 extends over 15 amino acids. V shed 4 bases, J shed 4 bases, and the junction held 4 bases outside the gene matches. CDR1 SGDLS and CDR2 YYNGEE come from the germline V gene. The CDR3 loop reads CASSLAGVSTGELFF. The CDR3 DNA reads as TGTGCCAGCAGCCTAGCGGGAGTTAGCACCGGGGAGCTGTTTTTT. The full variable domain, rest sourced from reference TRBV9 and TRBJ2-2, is DSGVTQTPKHLITATGQRVTLRCSPRSGDLSVYWYQQSLDQGLQFLIQYYNGEERAKGNILERFSAQQFPDLHSELNLSSLELGDSALYFCASSLAGVSTGELFFGEGSRLTVL.

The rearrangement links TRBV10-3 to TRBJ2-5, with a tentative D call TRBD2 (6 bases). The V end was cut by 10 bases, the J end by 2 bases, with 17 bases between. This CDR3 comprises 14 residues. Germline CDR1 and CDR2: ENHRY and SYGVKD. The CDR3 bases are TGTGCCACATGGAAGGGGACTGTACAAGAGACCCAGTACTTC. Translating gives CATWKGTVQETQYF.

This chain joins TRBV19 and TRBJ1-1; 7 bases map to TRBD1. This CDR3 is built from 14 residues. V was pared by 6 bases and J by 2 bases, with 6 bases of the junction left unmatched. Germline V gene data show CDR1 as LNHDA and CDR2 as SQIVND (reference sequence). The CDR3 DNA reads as TGTGCCAGTAGGAGGGGGCTGAGTAACACTGAAGCTTTCTTT. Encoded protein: CASRRGLSNTEAFF.

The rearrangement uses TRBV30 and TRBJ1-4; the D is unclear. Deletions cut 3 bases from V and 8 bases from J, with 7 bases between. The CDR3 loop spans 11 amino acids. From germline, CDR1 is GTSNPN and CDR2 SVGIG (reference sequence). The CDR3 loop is CAWRHSEKLFF. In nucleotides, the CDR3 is TGTGCCTGGAGACATAGCGAAAAACTGTTTTTT.

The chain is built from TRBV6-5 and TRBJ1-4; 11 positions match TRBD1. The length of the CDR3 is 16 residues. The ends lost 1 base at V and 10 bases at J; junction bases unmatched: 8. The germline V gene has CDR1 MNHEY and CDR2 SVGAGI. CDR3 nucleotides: TGTGCCAGCAGTTACTTCGTCGGGACAGGGGGGGTAAAACTGTTTTTT. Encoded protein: CASSYFVGTGGVKLFF.

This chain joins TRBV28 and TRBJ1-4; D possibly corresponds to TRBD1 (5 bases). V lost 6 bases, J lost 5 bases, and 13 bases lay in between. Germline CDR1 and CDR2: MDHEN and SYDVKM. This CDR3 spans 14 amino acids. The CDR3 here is CASSRLQGNEKLFF. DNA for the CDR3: TGTGCCAGCAGCCGACTCCAGGGAAATGAAAAACTGTTTTTT.

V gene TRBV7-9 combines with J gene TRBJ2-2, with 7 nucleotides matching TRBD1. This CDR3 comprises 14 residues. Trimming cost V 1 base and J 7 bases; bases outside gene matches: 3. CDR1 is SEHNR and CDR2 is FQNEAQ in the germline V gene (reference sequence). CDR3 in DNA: TGTGCCAGCAGCTTAGGGACAGGAAGCGGGGAGCTGTTTTTT. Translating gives CASSLGTGSGELFF.

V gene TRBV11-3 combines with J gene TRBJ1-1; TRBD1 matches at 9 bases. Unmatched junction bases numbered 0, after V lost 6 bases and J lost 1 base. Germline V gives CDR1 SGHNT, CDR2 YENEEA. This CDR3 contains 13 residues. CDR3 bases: TGTGCCAGCAGACAGGGGGCGAACACTGAAGCTTTCTTT. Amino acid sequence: CASRQGANTEAFF.

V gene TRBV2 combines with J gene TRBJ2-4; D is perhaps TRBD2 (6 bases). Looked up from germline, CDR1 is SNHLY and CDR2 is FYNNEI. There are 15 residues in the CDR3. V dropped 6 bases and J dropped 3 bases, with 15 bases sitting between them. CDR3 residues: CASRGGSGDKNIQYF. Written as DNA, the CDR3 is TGTGCCAGCAGAGGAGGGTCTGGGGACAAAAACATTCAGTACTTC.

The DNA of the CDR3 is TGCGCCAGCAGCTTGGCGGGACAGGGATCAAATGAAAAACTGTTTTTT. It yields the protein CASSLAGQGSNEKLFF. The gene calls are TRBV5-1 and TRBJ1-4; 9 positions match TRBD1. CDR1 is SGHRS, CDR2 YFSETQ, per germline. Losses at the gene ends were 0 bases for V and 5 bases for J; bases not matched to a gene: 5. The CDR3 is made up of 16 amino acids.

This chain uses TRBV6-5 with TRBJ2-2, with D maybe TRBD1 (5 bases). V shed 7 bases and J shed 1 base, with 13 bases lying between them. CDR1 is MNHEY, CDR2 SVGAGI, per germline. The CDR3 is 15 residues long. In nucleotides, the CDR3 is TGTGCCAGCACAAGGGGCAATCTGAACACCGGGGAGCTGTTTTTT. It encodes CASTRGNLNTGELFF.

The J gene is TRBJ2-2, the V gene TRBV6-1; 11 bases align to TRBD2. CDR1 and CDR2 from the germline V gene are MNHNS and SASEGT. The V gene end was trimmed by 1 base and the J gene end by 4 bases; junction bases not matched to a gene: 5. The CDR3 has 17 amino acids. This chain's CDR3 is CASSEVLSGRATGELFF. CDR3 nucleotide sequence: TGTGCCAGCAGTGAAGTACTTAGCGGGAGGGCCACCGGGGAGCTGTTTTTT.

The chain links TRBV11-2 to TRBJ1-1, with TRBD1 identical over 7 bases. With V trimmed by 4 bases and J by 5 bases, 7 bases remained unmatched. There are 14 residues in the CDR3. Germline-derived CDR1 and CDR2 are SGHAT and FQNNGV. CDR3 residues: CASSSLQGSTEAFF. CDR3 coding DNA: TGTGCCAGCAGCTCCCTACAGGGGAGTACTGAAGCTTTCTTT.

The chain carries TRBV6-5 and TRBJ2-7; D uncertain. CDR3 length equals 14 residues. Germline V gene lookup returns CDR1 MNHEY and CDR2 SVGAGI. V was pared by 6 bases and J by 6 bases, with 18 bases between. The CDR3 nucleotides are TGTGCCAGCAGCGACTTGACGGCCATGCCCGAGCAGTACTTC. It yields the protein CASSDLTAMPEQYF.

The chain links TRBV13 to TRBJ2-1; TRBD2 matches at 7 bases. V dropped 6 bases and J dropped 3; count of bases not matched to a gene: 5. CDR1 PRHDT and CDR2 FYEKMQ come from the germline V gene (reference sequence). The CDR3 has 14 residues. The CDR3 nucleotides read TGTGCCAGCAGACCCGGCGGGAGCTACAATGAGCAGTTCTTC. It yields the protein CASRPGGSYNEQFF.

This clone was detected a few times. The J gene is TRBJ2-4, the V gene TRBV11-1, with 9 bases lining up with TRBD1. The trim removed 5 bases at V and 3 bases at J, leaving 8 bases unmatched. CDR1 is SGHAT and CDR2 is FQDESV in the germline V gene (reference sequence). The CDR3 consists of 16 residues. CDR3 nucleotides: TGTGCCAGCAGCCAAGGGACAGGGAATTACAAAAACATTCAGTACTTC. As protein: CASSQGTGNYKNIQYF.

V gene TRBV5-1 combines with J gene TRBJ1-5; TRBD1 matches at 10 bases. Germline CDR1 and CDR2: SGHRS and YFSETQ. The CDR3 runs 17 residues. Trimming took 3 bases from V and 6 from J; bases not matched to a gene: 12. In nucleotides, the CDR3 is TGCGCCAGCAGCTCCGGGACAGGGGCCGCCTTAGGTCAGCCCCAGCATTTT. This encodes CASSSGTGAALGQPQHF.

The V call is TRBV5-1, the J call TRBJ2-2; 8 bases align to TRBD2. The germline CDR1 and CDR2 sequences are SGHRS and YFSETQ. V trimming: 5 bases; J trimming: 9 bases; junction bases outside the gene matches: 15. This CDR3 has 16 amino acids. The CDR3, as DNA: TGCGCCAGCAGTTTAACCAGCGGGAGACCCGTCTGGGAGCTGTTTTTT. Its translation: CASSLTSGRPVWELFF. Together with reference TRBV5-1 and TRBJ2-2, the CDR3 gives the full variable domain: KAGVTQTPRYLIKTRGQQVTLSCSPISGHRSVSWYQQTPGQGLQFLFEYFSETQRNKGNFPGRFSGRQFSNSRSEMNVSTLELGDSALYLCASSLTSGRPVWELFFGEGSRLTVL.

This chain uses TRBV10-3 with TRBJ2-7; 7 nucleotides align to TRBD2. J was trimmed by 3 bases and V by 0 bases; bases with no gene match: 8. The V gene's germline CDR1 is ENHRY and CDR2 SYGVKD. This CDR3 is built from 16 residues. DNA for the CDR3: TGTGCCATCAGTGAGTCGGTTGGCGGGAGAGGCTACGAGCAGTACTTC. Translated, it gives CAISESVGGRGYEQYF.